Below, one TCR beta chain is given with its context. This specimen comes from a study of T cell changes during pregnancy in multiple sclerosis. With 10 bases clipped from V and 5 bases from J, the junction kept 5 bases outside the gene matches. This CDR3 spans 12 amino acids. CDR1 and CDR2 (germline): MGHDK, SYGVNS. Generated by immunoSEQ multiplex PCR, the TCRdb table keeps only in-frame clones and is missing some. Here the sample spans 45,000 or so clones, 85% to 95% being singletons. The source material was CD8+ T cells from peripheral blood mononuclear cells, sampled in the second trimester of pregnancy. This rearrangement joins TRBV25-1 to TRBJ1-2, with 9 bases fitting TRBD1. The origin of this receptor is a female donor with multiple sclerosis, enrolled in a pregnancy study. The CDR3 nucleotides are TGTGCCACCTCACAGGGGGCGTATGGCTACACCTTC. Its protein product is CATSQGAYGYTF.